This TCR beta chain is drawn from a study of T-cell reconstitution after alpha-beta-depleted transplantation in children (dated by TCRdb to 2015 to 2016). Regarding the research as a whole: T-cell immune reconstitution after TCRalphabeta/CD19-depleted allogeneic hematopoietic cell transplantation in children was quantitatively tracked in the study by means of TCR repertoire profiling.

Here V drops 4 bases and J drops 4 bases, and the junction holds 8 bases not matched to any gene. From the germline V gene, CDR1 is SGHRS and CDR2 is YFSETQ. The CDR3 covers 15 residues, taking in both the cysteine and the phenylalanine. The DNA shown is the 45-base CDR3, in frame from base 1. Turning to this clonotype: What antigen it recognizes has not been identified. Base qualities were left out, and no much larger clone turns up one base away.

The protocol used for the library was PCR. Sequenced on an Illumina HiSeq 2500. To normalize quantification of the TCRbeta repertoire, the TCR libraries were built with molecular barcoding that relied on unique molecular identifiers. The public reads were reprocessed in TCRdb via fastp at Q25 and MiXCR, keeping in-frame beta chains. Here each entry gathers all rows of one CDR3 protein and keeps the most common genes and DNA. For this sample the table gives a few hundred thousand distinct CDR3 sequences, of which approximately 12% were detected only once. In total, the top ten clones hold less than 6.5% of the sample.

This TCR came from a human donor who donated a stem cell graft to a child with combined immunodeficiency. The sequencing here drew on PBMCs from the stem cell graft donor, taken from the stem cell graft. The rearranged chain carries TRBV5-1 and TRBJ2-1; 7 of the junction bases match TRBD2. The CDR3 protein: CASSHGTGRYNEQFF. The sequence in DNA is TGCGCCAGCAGCCACGGGACCGGGAGGTACAATGAGCAGTTCTTC.